These 22 T cell receptor beta chains were sequenced from one sample in a study of CD8+CD57+ T cells in acquired aplastic anemia. Patients included in sequencing had previously demonstrated CD8+CD57+ cell expansion by flow cytometry. The template used for profiling TCR beta VDJ and CDR3 was genomic DNA. One entry per CDR3 protein results from TCRdb running MiXCR on the reads. The sample consists of some 150,000 distinct CDR3 sequences, 70% to 80% of them appearing once. Material: sorted CD4+, CD8+, or CD8+CD57+ T cells (not recorded which) from PBMCs. These receptors came from a human donor with aplastic anemia.

The CDR3 region has the DNA TGCAGTGCTAGGGGCAGCCCTCAGCTCCTCGGTGAGCAGTTCTTC. Its protein product is CSARGSPQLLGEQFF. The chain recombines TRBV20-1 with TRBJ2-1, with no clear D. Germline CDR1 DFQATT, CDR2 SNEGSKA (reference sequence). Trimming removed 3 bases from V and 9 bases from J, with 21 bases in between. The CDR3 runs 15 residues.

The V and J genes are TRBV9 and TRBJ2-7, with D perhaps matching TRBD2 (6 bases). Germline CDR1 reads SGDLS; CDR2 reads YYNGEE. V was shortened by 2 bases and J by 3 bases, with 15 bases between the two germline ends. The CDR3 loop spans 15 amino acids. CDR3 amino acids: CASSVGGGGVYEQYF. The DNA of the CDR3 is TGTGCCAGCAGCGTTGGGGGAGGAGGGGTCTACGAGCAGTACTTC.

This chain connects TRBV24-1 to TRBJ2-7, with TRBD1 matching over 7 bases. Germline V gene lookup returns CDR1 KGHDR and CDR2 SFDVKD. V shed 4 bases, J shed 4 bases, and the junction held 12 bases outside the gene matches. The CDR3 is 16 amino acids. The chain's CDR3 is CATSDRTGGRFYEQYF. The CDR3 coding sequence is TGTGCCACCAGTGACAGGACAGGTGGCCGTTTTTACGAGCAGTACTTC.

DNA for the CDR3: TGTGCCAGCAGTGAGGGGGGTACTAGGTACGAGCAGTACTTC. Protein: CASSEGGTRYEQYF. The J gene is TRBJ2-7, the V gene TRBV25-1, with TRBD2 as a possible D gene (6 bases). The CDR3 is made up of 14 amino acids. The ends were cut back, 3 bases at V and 4 bases at J, with 13 bases in the middle. Germline CDR1 MGHDK, CDR2 SYGVNS.

The sample holds many counts of this clonotype. The V and J genes are TRBV20-1 and TRBJ2-2, with TRBD1 matching over 7 bases. This CDR3 region has 15 residues. Germline V gene lookup returns CDR1 DFQATT and CDR2 SNEGSKA (reference sequence). V trimming: 5 bases; J trimming: 3 bases; junction bases outside the gene matches: 9. The CDR3 DNA reads as TGCAGTGCTTTTGCCGGGACAGAGTACACCGGGGAGCTGTTTTTT. It codes for CSAFAGTEYTGELFF.

This clonotype was observed a few times. The chain has TRBV5-1 and TRBJ2-5, with 8 positions matching TRBD2. J gave up 5 bases and V 5 bases, and 8 bases lay outside the gene matches. The germline CDR1 and CDR2 sequences are SGHRS and YFSETQ. The CDR3 length is 14 residues. DNA for the CDR3: TGCGCCAGCAGGTCAACGGGAGGGACGGAGACCCAGTACTTC. Residues: CASRSTGGTETQYF.

This rearrangement joins TRBV7-8 to TRBJ2-5; D is undetermined. The CDR3 totals 14 residues. Germline V lookup: CDR1 SGHVS, CDR2 FQNEAQ. Trimming took 0 bases from V and 5 from J, leaving 10 bases between them. The CDR3 region has the DNA TGTGCCAGCAGCTTAGCAGGGTTGGACGAGACCCAGTACTTC. Protein sequence: CASSLAGLDETQYF.

The chain uses TRBV7-2 and TRBJ2-5, with D unclear. Germline CDR1 reads SGHTA; CDR2 reads FQGNSA. The CDR3 is 14 residues long. The V and J ends lost 0 bases and 5 bases respectively, with 10 bases between them. The chain's CDR3 is CASSLAERSETQYF. The CDR3 nucleotides read TGTGCCAGCAGCTTAGCGGAGCGATCCGAGACCCAGTACTTC.

This chain connects TRBV7-4 to TRBJ2-5, with D possibly being TRBD1 or TRBD2 (5 bases each). The J call may be incorrect, as the DNA end agrees better with TRBJ2-7. The CDR3 runs to 16 residues. Germline V gene data show CDR1 as SGHVT and CDR2 as SQSDAQ. This chain's CDR3 is CASSQETWDPSYEQYF. In DNA form, the CDR3 reads TGTGCCAGCAGCCAAGAGACGTGGGACCCCAGTTACGAGCAGTACTTC.

To note about this clonotype: At one of its ends the junction is not consistent with the germline gene, which may arise from a read error. J is TRBJ1-5 and V is TRBV7-2; D might be TRBD1 (5 bases). This CDR3 spans 15 amino acids. The germline V gene has CDR1 SGHTA and CDR2 FQGNSA. The CDR3 nucleotides are TGTGCCAGCAGCTACATCGCCGGACACAATAAGCCCCAGCATTTT. Its protein is CASSYIAGHNKPQHF.

The chain employs TRBV9 and TRBJ2-1; 8 bases align to TRBD2. Germline V gene data show CDR1 as SGDLS and CDR2 as YYNGEE. This CDR3 is 15 amino acids long. V shed 2 bases, J shed 6 bases, and the junction held 7 bases outside the gene matches. The CDR3: CASSVSGATVNEQFF. The CDR3 DNA reads as TGTGCCAGCAGCGTTAGCGGGGCTACTGTCAATGAGCAGTTCTTC.

This clonotype was counted once. This sequence joins TRBV12-3 or TRBV12-4 and TRBJ1-5; D is ambiguous. CDR3 size: 11 residues. The CDR3 bases are TGTGCTAGTGGTTTGACTCAGCCCCAGCATTTT. This codes for CASGLTQPQHF.

As for this clonotype: One end of the junction fails to match germline, which may point to a read error. V usage is TRBV24-1 and J usage is TRBJ1-1, with D possibly being TRBD1 (5 bases). The CDR3 consists of 16 residues. Germline V gene data show CDR1 as KGHDR and CDR2 as SFDVKD. The CDR3 DNA sequence: TGTGCCGCCAGTGATTTGGGCAGGGCGCAGGACACTGAAGCTTTCTTT. Protein product: CAASDLGRAQDTEAFF.

The V gene is TRBV7-6, the J gene TRBJ2-5, with D unclear. From germline, CDR1 is SGHVS and CDR2 FNYEAQ. The V end lost 5 bases, the J end lost 5 bases, and 6 bases lay between the germline ends. This CDR3 has 11 residues. The CDR3 DNA follows: TGTGCCAGCAGCACTCTCGAGACCCAGTACTTC. Amino acid sequence: CASSTLETQYF.

This rearrangement joins TRBV7-9 to TRBJ2-7; maybe TRBD1 (5 bases). V lost 3 bases and J lost 2, with 11 bases in between. CDR1 is SEHNR and CDR2 is FQNEAQ in the germline V gene (reference sequence). The CDR3 loop spans 14 amino acids. For the CDR3, the DNA is TGTGCCAGCAGCTTTGAAACAGGCACCTACGAGCAGTACTTC. Its protein is CASSFETGTYEQYF.

This chain links TRBV20-1 with TRBJ2-7; D ambiguous. The CDR3 loop spans 14 amino acids. The V end lost 5 bases, the J end lost 5 bases, and 19 bases lay between the germline ends. CDR1 DFQATT and CDR2 SNEGSKA come from the germline V gene (reference sequence). The CDR3 region is CSAYAVLGADEQYF. The CDR3 DNA sequence: TGCAGTGCTTACGCCGTTCTGGGCGCGGACGAGCAGTACTTC.

This clonotype was picked up a small number of times. A much larger clone is a single base away; this may be a read error. This sequence joins TRBV20-1 and TRBJ2-5; 9 bases fit TRBD1. There are 16 residues in the CDR3. CDR1 and CDR2 (germline): DFQATT, SNEGSKA (reference sequence). The V gene end was trimmed by 0 bases and the J gene end by 6 bases; junction bases not matched to a gene: 11. The CDR3 region has the DNA TGCAGTGCTAGAGAACAGGGGGCACTTCTAATGCAGACCCAGTACTTC. Its protein product is CSAREQGALLMQTQYF.

The chain has TRBV2 and TRBJ2-1; D is uncertain. Germline V gene sequence: CDR1 SNHLY, CDR2 FYNNEI. The CDR3 runs to 13 residues. Trimming cost V 2 bases and J 8 bases, with 10 bases left between them. In nucleotides, the CDR3 is TGTGCCAGCAGTGAAATCACTCACCATGAGCAGTTCTTC. It specifies CASSEITHHEQFF.

This clonotype was seen at least ten times. V usage is TRBV7-9 and J usage is TRBJ2-1; weak D call: TRBD1 (5 bases). The CDR3 runs 15 residues. Trimming pared 6 bases from V and 5 bases from J, leaving 17 bases between. Germline V CDR1 and CDR2: SEHNR, FQNEAQ (reference sequence). The CDR3 DNA is TGTGCCAGCAGGCCTACTGGCGTACAGGACAATGAGCAGTTCTTC. Amino acid sequence: CASRPTGVQDNEQFF.

This clonotype was seen many times. CDR3 sequence (DNA): TGCGCCAGCAGTGAATGGAGGCCCCAGAGGACCTACGAGCAGTACGTC. This gives the protein CASSEWRPQRTYEQYV. V is TRBV10-1 and J is TRBJ2-7; TRBD2 is a possible D gene (5 bases). CDR1 and CDR2 from the germline V gene are WNHNN and SYGVQD (reference sequence). This CDR3 is 16 amino acids long. Trimming removed 3 bases at V and 2 bases at J, with 17 bases between.

This chain connects TRBV3-1 to TRBJ2-3; 7 bases map to TRBD2. The length of the CDR3 is 14 residues. The germline V gene has CDR1 LGHDT and CDR2 YNNKEL (reference sequence). With 0 bases clipped from V and 12 bases from J, the junction kept 9 bases outside the gene matches. As DNA, the CDR3 is TGTGCCAGCAGCCAAGATGGGGGGGATAGTACACAGTATTTT. Protein: CASSQDGGDSTQYF.

The chain has TRBV7-8 and TRBJ2-5, with D possibly being TRBD1 or TRBD2 (5 bases each). Germline CDR1 reads SGHVS; CDR2 reads FQNEAQ. The V and J ends lost 6 bases and 5 bases respectively, with 22 bases between them. The CDR3 extends over 16 amino acids. CDR3 region: CASSHSTPLRDETQYF. DNA for the CDR3: TGTGCCAGCAGTCACTCGACCCCACTCAGGGACGAGACCCAGTACTTC.